These 21 T cell receptor beta chains were sequenced from one sample in a study of identical twins. TCRdb independently ran MiXCR on the 5' RACE reads; one entry per CDR3 protein. The sample gives 700,000 or so distinct CDR3 sequences, roughly 8% of which show up once; around 0.98% is in the top ten. The sample was also linked to a second study, of yellow fever vaccine responses in identical twins.

Sample: PBMCs. These receptors all stem from a woman under 30 in good health.

This clonotype was counted between two and nine times. J is TRBJ2-5 and V is TRBV5-1; 9 bases align to TRBD2. The germline CDR1 and CDR2 sequences are SGHRS and YFSETQ. The CDR3 contains 15 residues. The V gene end was trimmed by 6 bases and the J gene end by 0 bases; junction bases not matched to a gene: 6. The CDR3 nucleotides are TGCGCCAGCACCTTAGCGGGGGAGTACCAAGAGACCCAGTACTTC. It specifies CASTLAGEYQETQYF.

This clonotype was observed a few times. V gene TRBV6-2 or TRBV6-3 combines with J gene TRBJ2-7, with 13 bases aligning to TRBD2. From germline, CDR1 is MNHEY and CDR2 SVGEGT. Trimming cost V 5 bases and J 6 bases; bases outside gene matches: 7. CDR3 length: 15 amino acids. CDR3 nucleotide sequence: TGTGCCAGCAGTCGGCCGGGACTAGCGGGAAGCGAGCAGTACTTC. Translated: CASSRPGLAGSEQYF.

The table lists this clonotype with a few counts. The chain carries TRBV7-2 and TRBJ2-5; D is perhaps TRBD1 (6 bases). V gave up 2 bases and J gave up 3 bases, with 13 bases separating them. Germline CDR1 SGHTA, CDR2 FQGNSA. This CDR3 is 15 amino acids long. The DNA for the CDR3 is TGTGCCAGCAGCTTAACTCCGGGACAAGAAGAGACCCAGTACTTC. This codes for CASSLTPGQEETQYF.

This clonotype was detected a few times. The genes are TRBV29-1 and TRBJ1-2, with D maybe TRBD1 (6 bases). The CDR3 totals 12 residues. V was clipped by 2 bases and J by 7 bases, with 11 bases between them. The germline V gene has CDR1 SQVTM and CDR2 ANQGSEA. This CDR3 reads CSVEKQGGGYTF. Written as DNA, the CDR3 is TGCAGCGTTGAAAAACAGGGAGGTGGCTACACCTTC.

This clonotype was counted at least ten times. The CDR3 spells CASSSISGASTDTQYF. Here the CDR3 DNA reads TGTGCCAGCAGCTCAATTAGCGGGGCCAGCACAGATACGCAGTATTTT. The chain has TRBV7-3 and TRBJ2-3; 8 bases map to TRBD2. The germline gives CDR1 SGHTA, CDR2 FQGTGA. The CDR3 is made up of 16 amino acids. V lost 4 bases, J lost 0 bases, and 6 bases stayed unmatched.

This clonotype occurred many times. The chain uses TRBV7-3 and TRBJ2-3; D is unresolved. This CDR3 spans 13 amino acids. CDR1 SGHTA and CDR2 FQGTGA come from the germline V gene. V lost 5 bases and J lost 4, with 10 bases in between. The CDR3 here is CASSLIRADTQYF. DNA of the CDR3: TGTGCCAGCAGCCTAATCCGGGCAGATACGCAGTATTTT.

A few counts support this clonotype. The V call is TRBV7-9, the J call TRBJ2-2; 9 nucleotides align to TRBD1. Germline V gene data show CDR1 as SEHNR and CDR2 as FQNEAQ (reference sequence). The J segment lost 6 bases and the V segment lost 2 bases, leaving 7 bases of the junction unmatched. The CDR3 sequence is 16 residues long. Here the CDR3 reads CASSLKDRGFAGELFF. The DNA for the CDR3 is TGTGCCAGCAGCTTAAAGGACAGGGGATTCGCCGGGGAGCTGTTTTTT.

This clonotype has more than one count but fewer than ten. The chain has TRBV12-5 and TRBJ2-5, with 7 nucleotides matching TRBD1. Trimming removed 6 bases from V and 3 bases from J; junction bases left unmatched: 1. CDR3 length: 12 amino acids. Germline-derived CDR1 and CDR2 are LGHNT and FRNRAP. This chain's CDR3 is CASGQGEETQYF. CDR3 nucleotide sequence: TGTGCTAGTGGCCAGGGGGAAGAGACCCAGTACTTC.

The chain joins TRBV6-5 to TRBJ2-3; D is undetermined. V lost 0 bases and J 5 bases, leaving 12 bases between the germline ends. The germline V gene encodes CDR1 MNHEY and CDR2 SVGAGI. The CDR3 length is 15 residues. The CDR3 spells CASSYSAVSGDTQYF. As DNA, the CDR3 is TGTGCCAGCAGTTACTCAGCCGTGAGTGGAGATACGCAGTATTTT.

This clonotype showed up many times. This chain uses TRBV5-1 with TRBJ2-2; TRBD2 is a possible D gene (5 bases). V dropped 2 bases and J dropped 2 bases, with 10 bases sitting between them. The germline V gene encodes CDR1 SGHRS and CDR2 YFSETQ. The CDR3 contains 15 residues. CDR3 sequence (DNA): TGCGCCAGCAGCTTAACCGCGGGTAACACCGGGGAGCTGTTTTTT. Amino acids: CASSLTAGNTGELFF. Full variable domain (missing parts from reference TRBV5-1 and TRBJ2-2): KAGVTQTPRYLIKTRGQQVTLSCSPISGHRSVSWYQQTPGQGLQFLFEYFSETQRNKGNFPGRFSGRQFSNSRSEMNVSTLELGDSALYLCASSLTAGNTGELFFGEGSRLTVL.

In its sample, this clonotype was seen a few times. The chain is built from TRBV20-1 and TRBJ2-7, with D perhaps being TRBD1 or TRBD2 (6 bases each). V was shortened by 3 bases and J by 1 base, with 16 bases between the two germline ends. Germline lookup yields CDR1 DFQATT and CDR2 SNEGSKA (reference sequence). The CDR3 covers 15 residues. The CDR3 spells CSASPWGAQSYEQYF. Written as DNA, the CDR3 is TGCAGTGCTAGTCCCTGGGGGGCGCAGTCCTACGAGCAGTACTTC.

Only a few counts were recorded for this clonotype. V and J are TRBV4-2 and TRBJ2-3; D may be TRBD2 (6 bases). This CDR3 region has 20 residues. Trimming left V 0 bases short and J 2 bases short, with 24 bases between. Germline CDR1 is LGHNA and CDR2 is YNFKEQ. As DNA, the CDR3 is TGTGCCAGCAGCCAAGACCCCCGACTCTCTCTAGCGAGTAACACAGATACGCAGTATTTT. Translated: CASSQDPRLSLASNTDTQYF.

This clonotype was seen only a few times. The chain has TRBV11-3 and TRBJ1-1; TRBD1 aligns across 9 bases. There are 13 residues in the CDR3. Germline V lookup: CDR1 SGHNT, CDR2 YENEEA. The J segment lost 6 bases and the V segment lost 4 bases, leaving 3 bases of the junction unmatched. The CDR3 DNA follows: TGTGCCAGCAGCTCCAGGACAGGGGCTGAAGCTTTCTTT. Its protein is CASSSRTGAEAFF.

This clonotype has a count of ten or more. The chain joins TRBV2 to TRBJ2-4; TRBD2 is a possible D gene (6 bases). The germline V gene encodes CDR1 SNHLY and CDR2 FYNNEI. The ends were cut back, 6 bases at V and 2 bases at J, with 17 bases in the middle. The CDR3 contains 16 residues. The CDR3 DNA is TGTGCCAGCAGGATTTCTAGCGCGAGGACCAAAAACATTCAGTACTTC. Amino acid sequence: CASRISSARTKNIQYF. Full variable domain (remainder filled in from reference TRBV2 and TRBJ2-4): EPEVTQTPSHQVTQMGQEVILRCVPISNHLYFYWYRQILGQKVEFLVSFYNNEISEKSEIFDDQFSVERPDGSNFTLKIRSTKLEDSAMYFCASRISSARTKNIQYFGAGTRLSVL.

The table lists this clonotype with many counts. This sequence joins TRBV12-3 or TRBV12-4 and TRBJ1-5; 7 positions match TRBD1. With 4 bases clipped from V and 2 bases from J, the junction kept 2 bases outside the gene matches. The CDR3 extends over 14 amino acids. The DNA for the CDR3 is TGTGCCAGCAGTTCAGGGGGGGGCAATCAGCCCCAGCATTTT. Protein sequence: CASSSGGGNQPQHF.

V is TRBV7-2 and J is TRBJ2-7; the D gene is possibly TRBD1 (5 bases). The V gene's germline CDR1 is SGHTA and CDR2 FQGNSA. Trimming pared 4 bases from V and 6 bases from J, leaving 16 bases between. The CDR3 is 14 residues long. DNA for the CDR3: TGTGCCAGCAGCTACATAAAAGGGGTCGGCGAGCAGTACTTC. This encodes CASSYIKGVGEQYF. Variable domain in full (rest from reference TRBV7-2 and TRBJ2-7): GAGVSQSPSNKVTEKGKDVELRCDPISGHTALYWYRQSLGQGLEFLIYFQGNSAPDKSGLPSDRFSAERTGGSVSTLTIQRTQQEDSAVYLCASSYIKGVGEQYFGPGTRLTVT.

The chain links TRBV6-2 or TRBV6-3 to TRBJ1-6, with 7 bases fitting TRBD1. This CDR3 spans 14 amino acids. Germline V gives CDR1 MNHEY, CDR2 SVGEGT. V lost 8 bases to trimming and J lost 8 bases; unmatched junction nucleotides: 9. The CDR3 loop is CASSGGGAYSPLHF. In nucleotides, the CDR3 is TGTGCCAGCTCTGGAGGGGGCGCGTATTCACCCCTCCACTTT.

This clonotype was counted ten times or more. The V gene is TRBV10-3, the J gene TRBJ2-7; 10 bases are a match to TRBD1. Germline CDR1 ENHRY, CDR2 SYGVKD. Trimming at V came to 6 bases and at J to 3 bases, leaving 2 bases not matched to a gene. CDR3 length equals 13 residues. CDR3 DNA sequence: TGTGCCATCAGCAGGACAGGGGGCTACGAGCAGTACTTC. This sequence encodes CAISRTGGYEQYF.

The sample holds a few counts of this clonotype. The genes are TRBV24-1 and TRBJ2-2; the D is unclear. The CDR3 sequence is 15 residues long. The ends were cut back, 5 bases at V and 0 bases at J, with 9 bases in the middle. Germline V gives CDR1 KGHDR, CDR2 SFDVKD. CDR3 in amino acids: CATSVRQPNTGELFF. As DNA, the CDR3 is TGTGCCACCAGTGTAAGGCAGCCGAACACCGGGGAGCTGTTTTTT.

The rearrangement uses TRBV6-2 or TRBV6-3 and TRBJ2-7; 11 bases fit TRBD2. The V segment lost 4 bases and the J segment 2 bases; nucleotides outside the gene matches: 10. The CDR3 contains 17 residues. Germline V CDR1 and CDR2: MNHEY, SVGEGT. The CDR3 DNA is TGTGCCAGCAGTTCGCCGGGACTAGCGGTGCTACCCTACGAGCAGTACTTC. Protein sequence: CASSSPGLAVLPYEQYF.

This clonotype has ten or more counts. This chain links TRBV12-3 or TRBV12-4 with TRBJ2-5; possibly TRBD2 for D (6 bases). V was clipped by 3 bases and J by 5 bases, with 13 bases between them. The CDR3 consists of 14 residues. The CDR3 DNA reads as TGTGCCAGCAGTTTTGGTACGGGAGTGGAGACCCAGTACTTC. Translated, it gives CASSFGTGVETQYF.